Shown below are 20 T cell receptor beta chains from a single sample sequenced in a study of blood T cell repertoires in COVID-19. Using immunoSEQ multiplex PCR, the repertoire was profiled, and TCRdb retains in-frame clones only, with some absent. The table includes 350,000 to 400,000 clones, about nine tenths detected once. The source material was PBMCs or T cells enriched from blood (not recorded which). The receptor set was obtained from a woman aged 40-49 years who had been exposed to COVID-19.

The V gene is TRBV14, the J gene TRBJ2-2; unclear D gene. Trimming removed 6 bases from V and 5 bases from J, with 10 bases in between. Germline V lookup: CDR1 SGHDN, CDR2 FVKESK. CDR3 length equals 13 residues. CDR3 residues: CASRAVLTGELFF. For the CDR3, the DNA is TGTGCCAGCAGAGCCGTTCTTACCGGGGAGCTGTTTTTT. Using reference TRBV14 and TRBJ2-2 for the parts outside the CDR3, the full variable domain is EAGVTQFPSHSVIEKGQTVTLRCDPISGHDNLYWYRRVMGKEIKFLLHFVKESKQDESGMPNNRFLAERTGGTYSTLKVQPAELEDSGVYFCASRAVLTGELFFGEGSRLTVL.

V and J are TRBV6-5 and TRBJ1-2; TRBD1 agrees at 8 bases. The junction had 11 bases not matched to a gene; V was cut back by 7 bases and J by 4 bases. The CDR3 contains 15 residues. From germline, CDR1 is MNHEY and CDR2 SVGAGI. Here the CDR3 reads CASTLPDREGYGYTF. CDR3 bases: TGTGCCAGCACTTTACCGGACAGGGAGGGCTATGGCTACACCTTC.

The chain carries TRBV27 and TRBJ1-2; 9 bases map to TRBD1. Germline-derived CDR1 and CDR2 are MNHEY and SMNVEV (reference sequence). V gave up 3 bases and J gave up 5 bases; unmatched junction bases: 7. The CDR3 covers 15 residues. The CDR3 protein is CASSLGTGSGYGYTF. CDR3 coding DNA: TGTGCCAGCAGTTTGGGGACAGGGTCTGGATATGGCTACACCTTC.

V usage is TRBV3-1 (or the pseudogene TRBV3-2) and J usage is TRBJ2-3, with 10 bases matching TRBD1. Germline V CDR1 and CDR2: LGHDT, YNNKEL (reference sequence). Losses at the gene ends were 4 bases for V and 3 bases for J; bases not matched to a gene: 4. The CDR3 consists of 15 residues. CDR3 bases: TGTGCCAGCAGCCCCGGGACAGGGGTTACAGATACGCAGTATTTT. Translating gives CASSPGTGVTDTQYF.

The chain employs TRBV3-1 (or the pseudogene TRBV3-2) and TRBJ1-5; D is possibly TRBD1 (6 bases). CDR3 length: 15 amino acids. V was pared by 2 bases and J by 1 base, with 9 bases between. Germline V gene lookup returns CDR1 LGHDT and CDR2 YNNKEL (reference sequence). The CDR3 DNA reads as TGTGCCAGCAGCCAAAACCAGGGGAGCAATCAGCCCCAGCATTTT. This sequence encodes CASSQNQGSNQPQHF.

The rearrangement links TRBV2 to TRBJ1-1; maybe TRBD1 (5 bases). Per the germline V gene, CDR1 is SNHLY and CDR2 is FYNNEI. The CDR3 covers 14 residues. V was clipped by 7 bases and J by 0 bases, with 12 bases between them. CDR3 residues: CASTFDRLNTEAFF. The CDR3 region has the DNA TGTGCCAGCACTTTTGACAGACTGAACACTGAAGCTTTCTTT.

This clone was recorded only once. The chain couples TRBV5-6 to TRBJ1-2, with a weak D call TRBD1 (5 bases). Germline CDR1 reads SGHDT; CDR2 reads YYEEEE. Trimming removed 4 bases from V and 7 bases from J, with 8 bases in between. The CDR3 runs to 11 residues. The CDR3 nucleotides are TGTGCCAGCAGCCTTCAGGGTGGCTACACCTTC. Translated: CASSLQGGYTF.

The rearrangement uses TRBV25-1 and TRBJ1-5; perhaps TRBD1 as D (6 bases). CDR1 MGHDK and CDR2 SYGVNS come from the germline V gene. The ends were cut back, 6 bases at V and 4 bases at J, with 13 bases in the middle. This CDR3 has 14 amino acids. The CDR3 bases are TGTGCCAGCAGCCACACAGGGAAGAATCAGCCCCAGCATTTT. As protein: CASSHTGKNQPQHF.

The genes are TRBV18 and TRBJ1-1, with 9 nucleotides matching TRBD1. J was trimmed by 1 base and V by 3 bases; bases with no gene match: 3. This CDR3 region has 15 residues. Germline assignment: CDR1 KGHSH and CDR2 LQKENI. CDR3 nucleotides: TGTGCCAGCTCACCGATGGGACAGGGGAACACTGAAGCTTTCTTT. Translating it yields CASSPMGQGNTEAFF. The full variable domain, its missing parts supplied by reference TRBV18 and TRBJ1-1, is NAGVMQNPRHLVRRRGQEARLRCSPMKGHSHVYWYRQLPEEGLKFMVYLQKENIIDESGMPKERFSAEFPKEGPSILRIQQVVRGDSAAYFCASSPMGQGNTEAFFGQGTRLTVV.

The chain couples TRBV3-1 (or the pseudogene TRBV3-2) to TRBJ2-1; 9 bases agree with TRBD2. Germline-derived CDR1 and CDR2 are LGHDT and YNNKEL (reference sequence). Losses at the gene ends were 4 bases for V and 0 bases for J; bases not matched to a gene: 4. This CDR3 has 16 residues. This chain's CDR3 is CASSPRLADSYNEQFF. The CDR3 region has the DNA TGTGCCAGCAGCCCCAGACTAGCGGACTCCTACAATGAGCAGTTCTTC.

The chain uses TRBV14 and TRBJ2-1; a weak D match, TRBD2 (5 bases). V gave up 2 bases and J gave up 7 bases, with 9 bases separating them. Germline V gene sequence: CDR1 SGHDN, CDR2 FVKESK. This CDR3 contains 13 residues. This CDR3 reads CASSQLAGNEQFF. The CDR3 nucleotides read TGTGCCAGCAGCCAACTAGCTGGGAATGAGCAGTTCTTC.

This chain joins TRBV9 and TRBJ1-2; 9 bases line up with TRBD1. Trimming at V came to 3 bases and at J to 8 bases, leaving 8 bases not matched to a gene. The CDR3 contains 14 residues. CDR1 and CDR2 (germline): SGDLS, YYNGEE. For the CDR3, the DNA is TGTGCCAGCAGCGAGGGACAGGGAATAGGAGGCTACACCTTC. Amino acid sequence: CASSEGQGIGGYTF.

This chain uses TRBV6-2 or TRBV6-3 with TRBJ2-7; 10 bases are a match to TRBD2. The trim removed 5 bases at V and 4 bases at J, leaving 5 bases unmatched. The germline gives CDR1 MNHEY, CDR2 SVGEGT. The CDR3 is 14 residues long. CDR3 residues: CASSPLAGVYEQYF. DNA for the CDR3: TGTGCCAGCAGTCCCCTAGCGGGAGTTTACGAGCAGTACTTC.

The chain carries TRBV5-1 and TRBJ2-3; 7 nucleotides agree with TRBD1. Germline-derived CDR1 and CDR2 are SGHRS and YFSETQ. The CDR3 consists of 15 residues. V shed 4 bases and J 1 base; nucleotides not matched to a gene: 6. The CDR3 here is CASSLGQARTDTQYF. CDR3 nucleotide sequence: TGCGCCAGCAGCCTCGGACAGGCGCGCACAGATACGCAGTATTTT.

This CDR3 reads CASSFRGYDQETQYF. The CDR3, as DNA: TGTGCCAGCAGTTTCAGGGGGTACGATCAAGAGACCCAGTACTTC. The chain employs TRBV27 and TRBJ2-5; 7 bases are shared with TRBD1. The CDR3 consists of 15 residues. V lost 3 bases and J lost 2; bases outside the gene matches: 6. CDR1 and CDR2 from the germline V gene are MNHEY and SMNVEV (reference sequence).

The J gene is TRBJ2-3, the V gene TRBV19; 7 nucleotides align to TRBD1. Trimming cost V 8 bases and J 0 bases; bases outside gene matches: 11. CDR3 length: 16 residues. Germline CDR1 LNHDA, CDR2 SQIVND (reference sequence). In nucleotides, the CDR3 is TGTGCCAGTGGGTTTGAGGGGGCGCGGAGCACAGATACGCAGTATTTT. Translated: CASGFEGARSTDTQYF.

V usage is TRBV24-1 and J usage is TRBJ2-1; 8 nucleotides align to TRBD1. Trimming removed 5 bases from V and 10 bases from J; junction bases left unmatched: 12. This CDR3 is built from 15 residues. The germline gives CDR1 KGHDR, CDR2 SFDVKD. In nucleotides, the CDR3 is TGTGCCACCAGTGCCGGAGGCCAGGGGGCGGGGGAGCAGTTCTTC. Its translation: CATSAGGQGAGEQFF.

The chain is built from TRBV19 and TRBJ1-2; D might be TRBD1 (6 bases). The CDR3 spans 15 residues. Per the germline V gene, CDR1 is LNHDA and CDR2 is SQIVND (reference sequence). V was clipped by 9 bases and J by 2 bases, with 19 bases between them. CDR3 coding DNA: TGTGCCAGCTCGATCGAGACAGGCGCGAACTATGGCTACACCTTC. Translated, it gives CASSIETGANYGYTF.

This rearrangement joins TRBV19 to TRBJ1-5; 8 nucleotides line up with TRBD1. With 10 bases clipped from V and 2 bases from J, the junction kept 4 bases outside the gene matches. CDR3 length: 13 residues. Germline V gene sequence: CDR1 LNHDA, CDR2 SQIVND (reference sequence). CDR3 region: CATVGQGNQPQHF. In nucleotides, the CDR3 is TGTGCCACCGTGGGACAGGGCAATCAGCCCCAGCATTTT.

Concerning this clone: Other DNA sequences in the same sample also yield this CDR3. The V and J genes are TRBV12-3 or TRBV12-4 and TRBJ1-2; D uncertain. V lost 2 bases to trimming and J lost 2 bases, with 6 bases between them. There are 13 residues in the CDR3. In DNA, the CDR3 is TGTGCCAGCAGTTTACGGAGAAACTATGGCTACACCTTC. Translating it yields CASSLRRNYGYTF.